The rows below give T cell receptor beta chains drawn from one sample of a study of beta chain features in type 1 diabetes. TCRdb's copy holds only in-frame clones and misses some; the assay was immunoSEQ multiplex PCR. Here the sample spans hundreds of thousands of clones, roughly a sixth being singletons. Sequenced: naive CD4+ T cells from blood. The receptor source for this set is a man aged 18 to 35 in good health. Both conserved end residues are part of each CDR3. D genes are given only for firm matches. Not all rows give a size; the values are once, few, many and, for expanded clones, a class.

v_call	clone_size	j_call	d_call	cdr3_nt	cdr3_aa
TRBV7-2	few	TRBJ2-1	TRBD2	TGTGCCAGCAGCTTAGTAGGACTAGCGGGGCCCCAGGGTGAGCAGTTCTTC	CASSLVGLAGPQGEQFF
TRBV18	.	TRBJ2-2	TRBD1	TGTGCCGGAATCCGACTCGGGACAGCGGTGACCGGGGAGCTGTTTTTT	CAGIRLGTAVTGELFF
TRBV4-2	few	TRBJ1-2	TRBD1	TGTGCCAGCAGCCAGCGTGTGGACAGGGGTCTTGATGGCTACACCTTC	CASSQRVDRGLDGYTF
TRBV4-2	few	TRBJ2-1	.	TGTGCCAGCAGCCCAGGGAACACGGTATACAATGAGCAGTTCTTC	CASSPGNTVYNEQFF
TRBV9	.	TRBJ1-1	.	TGTGCCAGCAGACCTGATGGACAGTATGTTTTGAACACTGAAGCTTTCTTT	CASRPDGQYVLNTEAFF
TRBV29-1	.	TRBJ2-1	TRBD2	TGCAGCACCGGGACTAGCGGGAGCGGTGGGGAGCAGTTCTTC	CSTGTSGSGGEQFF
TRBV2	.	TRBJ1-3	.	TGTGCCAGCACGCCGGCTGGAAACACCATATATTTT	CASTPAGNTIYF
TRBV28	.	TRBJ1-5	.	TGTGCCAGCAGTCGGGTGATCAGATTAGAGCAGCCCCAGCATTTT	CASSRVIRLEQPQHF
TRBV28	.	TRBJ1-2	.	TGTGCCAGCAGTTTATCCCCGGGGGAGATGGGCTACACCTTC	CASSLSPGEMGYTF
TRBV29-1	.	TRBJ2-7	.	TGCAGCGTTGCTCGAGGATACGAGCAGTACTTC	CSVARGYEQYF
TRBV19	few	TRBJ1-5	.	TGTGCCAGTAGTCCCACGTATCATAGCAATCAGCCCCAGCATTTT	CASSPTYHSNQPQHF
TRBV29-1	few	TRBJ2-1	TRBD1	TGCAGCGTTGGGGGACAGGGGGTCAATGAGCAGTTCTTC	CSVGGQGVNEQFF
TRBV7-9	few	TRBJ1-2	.	TGTGCCAGCAGCTTAGGTGGGCAGCTCCCCTATGGCTACACCTTC	CASSLGGQLPYGYTF
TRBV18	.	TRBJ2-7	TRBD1	TGTGCCAGCTCACCACGGAGGACAGGGGGCTACGAGCAGTACTTC	CASSPRRTGGYEQYF
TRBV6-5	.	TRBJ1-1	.	TGTGCCAGCAGTTACGTGCAGCTGAACACTGAAGCTTTCTTT	CASSYVQLNTEAFF
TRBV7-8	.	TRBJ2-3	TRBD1	TGTGCCAGCAGCCCAAGATGGGGACAGCTCTTGCAAAGCACAGATACGCAGTATTTT	CASSPRWGQLLQSTDTQYF
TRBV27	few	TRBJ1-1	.	TGTGCCAGCAGTTCCTCAGAGAACACTGAAGCTTTCTTT	CASSSSENTEAFF
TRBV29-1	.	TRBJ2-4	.	TGCAGCGTTGAGGACGGGGCCAAAAACATTCAGTACTTC	CSVEDGAKNIQYF
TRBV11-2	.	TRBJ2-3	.	TGTGCCAGCAGCCGAACGGGGAGGCAGGAGACGCAGTATTTT	CASSRTGRQETQYF
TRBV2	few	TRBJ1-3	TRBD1	TGTGCCAGCACAGGGGGCCCCAACACCATATATTTT	CASTGGPNTIYF
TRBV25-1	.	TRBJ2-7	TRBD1	TGTGCCAGCAGTGAAATTTCGACAGGGATCTCCTACGAGCAGTACTTC	CASSEISTGISYEQYF
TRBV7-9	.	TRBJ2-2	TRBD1	TGTGCCAGCAGCTTACGACAGGGGGCGCCCACCGGGGAGCTGTTTTTT	CASSLRQGAPTGELFF
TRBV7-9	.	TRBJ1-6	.	TGTGCCAGCAGCGAAAGAGGGAACCCGAATTCACCCCTCCACTTT	CASSERGNPNSPLHF
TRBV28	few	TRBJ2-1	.	TGTGCCAGCAGTTTACCCGGACGGGAGCAGTTCTTC	CASSLPGREQFF
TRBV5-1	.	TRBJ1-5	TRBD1	TGCGCCAGCAGCTTGGAGGGGGCGGGTCAGCCCCAGCATTTT	CASSLEGAGQPQHF
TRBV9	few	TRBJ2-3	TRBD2	TGTGCCAGCAGCCCCAGACGACTAGCGGTGGTCACAGATACGCAGTATTTT	CASSPRRLAVVTDTQYF
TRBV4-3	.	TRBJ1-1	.	TGCGCCAGCAGCTCCCCGTCATTCGACAGGATTGGAGTTTACAACACTGAAGCTTTCTTT	CASSSPSFDRIGVYNTEAFF
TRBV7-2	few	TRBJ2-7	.	TGTGCCAGCAGGGAGCGGCTACCCTACGAGCAGTACTTC	CASRERLPYEQYF
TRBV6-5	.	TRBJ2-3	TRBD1	TGTGCCAGCACTCTATTCGGAGAGGGGGCTGGGACGCAGTATTTT	CASTLFGEGAGTQYF
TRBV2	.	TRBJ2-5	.	TGTGCCAGCATCGGGGGTGGAGAGACCCAGTACTTC	CASIGGGETQYF
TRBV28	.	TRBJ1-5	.	TGTGCCAGCAGTTCCCCGACAACCCAGCATTTT	CASSSPTTQHF
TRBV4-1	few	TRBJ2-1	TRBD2	TGCGCCAGCAGCAACCGACTAGCAGTTGAGCAGTTCTTC	CASSNRLAVEQFF
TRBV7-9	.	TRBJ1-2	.	TGTGCCAGCAGCTCACAGGGTTTGGGCTATGGCTACACCTTC	CASSSQGLGYGYTF
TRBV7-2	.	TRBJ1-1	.	TGTGCCAGCAGCTTAAGAAGGACGGTGAACACTGAAGCTTTCTTT	CASSLRRTVNTEAFF
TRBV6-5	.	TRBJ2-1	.	TGTGCCAGCAGTTACTCGAGGGGACTTTCCTACAATGAGCAGTTCTTC	CASSYSRGLSYNEQFF
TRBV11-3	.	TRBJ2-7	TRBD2	TGTGCCAGCAGCTTACTAGCGGGAGACTACGAGCAGTACTTC	CASSLLAGDYEQYF
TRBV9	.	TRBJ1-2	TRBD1	TGTGCCAGCAGCGTCGGACAGGGATCGTATGGCTACACCTTC	CASSVGQGSYGYTF
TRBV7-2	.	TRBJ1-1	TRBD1	TGTGCCAGCAGCTCCGGGACAGGGAACACTGAAGCTTTCTTT	CASSSGTGNTEAFF
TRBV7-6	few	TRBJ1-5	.	TGTGCCAGCAGCTTAAGTAGCAATCAGCCCCAGCATTTT	CASSLSSNQPQHF
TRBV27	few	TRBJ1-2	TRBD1	TGTGCCAGCAGTCCTGGACAGGGTCGGGCCGGTGGCTACACCTTC	CASSPGQGRAGGYTF
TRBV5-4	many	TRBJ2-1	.	TGTGCCAGTCGATTCTTCTCCTACAATGAGCAGTTCTTC	CASRFFSYNEQFF
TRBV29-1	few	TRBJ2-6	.	TGCAGCGTTGGCAGGGAGGCTGGGGCCAACGTCCTGACTTTC	CSVGREAGANVLTF
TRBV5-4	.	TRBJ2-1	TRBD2	TGTGCCAGCACCCTTGGACTAGCGGGAGGAAGGCAGTTCTTC	CASTLGLAGGRQFF
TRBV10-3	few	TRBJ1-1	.	TGTGCCATCAGTCTAGGAGGCGTTTGGACTGAAGCTTTCTTT	CAISLGGVWTEAFF
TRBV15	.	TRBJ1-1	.	TGTGCCACCAGCATTATACGTTTCACTGAAGCTTTCTTT	CATSIIRFTEAFF
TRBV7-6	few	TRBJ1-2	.	TGTGCCAGCAGCCTCCCCGCACAGGGAGGTCGCTATGGCTACACCTTC	CASSLPAQGGRYGYTF
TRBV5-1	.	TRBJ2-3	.	TGCGCCAGCAGCATTCTGCGAGATACGCAGTATTTT	CASSILRDTQYF
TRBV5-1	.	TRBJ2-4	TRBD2	TGCGCCAGCAGCTTGGCCGAAAGCGGGAGGTCAACCAAAAACATTCAGTACTTC	CASSLAESGRSTKNIQYF
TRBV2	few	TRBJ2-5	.	TGTGCCAGCCCCAGGGGGGCGGTACAAGAGACCCAGTACTTC	CASPRGAVQETQYF
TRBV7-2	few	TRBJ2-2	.	TGTGCCAGCAGCTTAAATGGGAACAGGGTCACCGGGGAGCTGTTTTTT	CASSLNGNRVTGELFF
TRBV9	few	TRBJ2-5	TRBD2	TGTGCCAGCAGCCTTGGACTAGCGGAGACCCAGTACTTC	CASSLGLAETQYF
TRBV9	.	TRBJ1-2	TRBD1	TGTGCCAGCAGCGTAACCGGGACAGGGGTCTATGGCTACACCTTC	CASSVTGTGVYGYTF
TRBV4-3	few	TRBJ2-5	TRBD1	TGCGCCAGCAGCCCGAAGACAGGGGGTCAAGAGACCCAGTACTTC	CASSPKTGGQETQYF
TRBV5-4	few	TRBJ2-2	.	TGTGCCAGCAGCTTGGCGACTAGGAACACCGGGGAGCTGTTTTTT	CASSLATRNTGELFF
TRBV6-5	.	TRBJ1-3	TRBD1	TGTGCCAGCAGTTCAGGGGGTATCTCTGGAAACACCATATATTTT	CASSSGGISGNTIYF
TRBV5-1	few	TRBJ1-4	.	TGCGCCAGCAGCCGGGACCGCCCTAATGAAAAACTGTTTTTT	CASSRDRPNEKLFF
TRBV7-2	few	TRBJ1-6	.	TGTGCCAGCAGCTTAGCCGGGGTGGTTTCACCCCTCCACTTT	CASSLAGVVSPLHF
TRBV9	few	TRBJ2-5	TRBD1	TGTGCCAGCAGCCCCCGAGCAGGGGGAGTCGAGACCCAGTACTTC	CASSPRAGGVETQYF
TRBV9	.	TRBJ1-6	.	TGTGCCGGGTCAACCTCGCCTAATTCACCCCTCCACTTT	CAGSTSPNSPLHF
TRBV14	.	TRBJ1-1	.	TGTGCCAGCAGCCAAGGGTCAGGGTTTTTTGAAGCTTTCTTT	CASSQGSGFFEAFF